The entry below describes one TCR beta chain. Germline V gene sequence: CDR1 SGHNT, CDR2 YYREEE (reference sequence). The CDR3 is made up of 14 amino acids. After removal of 5 bases from V and 3 bases from J, the junction contained 5 bases not matched to a gene. This specimen belongs to a study of blood T cell repertoires in COVID-19. Profiled with immunoSEQ multiplex PCR; TCRdb holds only in-frame clones, not every one. The repertoire holds tens of thousands of clones, with 70% to 90% as singletons. This chain connects TRBV5-4 to TRBJ1-3; 7 positions agree with TRBD1. The clonotype originates from a man at least 80 years old with acute or convalescent COVID-19. Sequencing was performed on peripheral blood. The CDR3 region is CASSSTGDGNTIYF. DNA for the CDR3: TGTGCCAGCAGTTCTACAGGGGATGGAAACACCATATATTTT.